What follows describes a single TCR beta chain. PCR involved 60 Vbeta and 13 Jbeta primers. Here immunoSEQ multiplex PCR was the method, and the copy in TCRdb shows in-frame clones only, minus some. In the table there are 80,000 or so clones, about 68% of which are singletons. The sample originates from a study of cytomegalovirus exposure and HLA in healthy donors. Germline V gene lookup returns CDR1 LNHDA and CDR2 SQIVND (reference sequence). The CDR3 contains 14 residues. Deletions cut 3 bases from V and 2 bases from J, with 8 bases between. The TCR originated in a man aged 30 to 39 in good health and CMV-seropositive. The sequencing input was PBMCs. The chain links TRBV19 to TRBJ2-1; the D is unclear. CDR3 residues: CASSIPPAYNEQFF. CDR3 DNA sequence: TGTGCCAGTAGTATCCCTCCGGCCTACAATGAGCAGTTCTTC.